This is a list of T cell receptor beta chains from one sample in a study of beta chain features in type 1 diabetes. The assay was immunoSEQ multiplex PCR, and TCRdb's table has in-frame clones only and misses some. The table has fewer than 300,000 clones, over 20% seen once. Sequencing used naive CD4+ T cells from blood. These receptors were collected from a woman between 40 and 50 years old with type 1 diabetes. CDR3s include the opening cysteine and the closing phenylalanine or tryptophan.

v_call: TRBV29-1
j_call: TRBJ1-1
cdr3_aa: CSVEGTGATEAFF

v_call: TRBV4-3
j_call: TRBJ1-1
cdr3_aa: CASSQSDMRAFF

v_call: TRBV7-2
j_call: TRBJ1-6
cdr3_aa: CASTQTGNYSPLHF

v_call: TRBV19
j_call: TRBJ1-5
cdr3_aa: CASRDFYQPQHF

v_call: TRBV15
j_call: TRBJ2-1
cdr3_aa: CATSRAVGLIAGGQYEQFF

v_call: TRBV5-6
j_call: TRBJ1-5
cdr3_aa: CASSLGRRDNQPQHF

v_call: TRBV7-6
j_call: TRBJ2-7
cdr3_aa: CASSPVASFNYEQYF

v_call: TRBV28
j_call: TRBJ1-2
cdr3_aa: CASQGGPPNYGYTF

v_call: TRBV13
j_call: TRBJ1-4
cdr3_aa: CASSLGGQGGEKLFF

v_call: TRBV29-1
j_call: TRBJ2-7
cdr3_aa: CSVPCGVYYEQYF

v_call: TRBV30
j_call: TRBJ2-1
cdr3_aa: CAWSGQGSDEQFF

v_call: TRBV30
j_call: TRBJ1-1
cdr3_aa: CAWSRGQDTEAFF

v_call: TRBV7-3
j_call: TRBJ2-5
cdr3_aa: CASSTSGATRETQYF

v_call: TRBV4-2
j_call: TRBJ1-6
cdr3_aa: CASSHGQEPSYNSPLHF

v_call: TRBV4-2
j_call: TRBJ1-5
cdr3_aa: CASSQGTVQPQHF

v_call: TRBV25-1
j_call: TRBJ2-1
cdr3_aa: CASLGQGSYNEQFF

v_call: TRBV27
j_call: TRBJ1-5
cdr3_aa: CASSLLRDTPQHF

v_call: TRBV28
j_call: TRBJ1-6
cdr3_aa: CASGTGSSPLHF

v_call: TRBV7-9
j_call: TRBJ1-1
cdr3_aa: CASSRDSMNTEAFF

v_call: TRBV5-1
j_call: TRBJ1-5
cdr3_aa: CASSSGQPNQPQHF

v_call: TRBV30
j_call: TRBJ1-2
cdr3_aa: CAWSAGQEVYGYTF

v_call: TRBV11-2
j_call: TRBJ2-2
cdr3_aa: CASSYRQSLNTGELFF

v_call: TRBV18
j_call: TRBJ2-1
cdr3_aa: CASSPIGTEEQFF

v_call: TRBV5-1
j_call: TRBJ1-2
cdr3_aa: CASSDQRSYGYTF

v_call: TRBV9
j_call: TRBJ1-3
cdr3_aa: CASSTGLDNTIYF

v_call: TRBV30
j_call: TRBJ2-7
cdr3_aa: CAWRDTGIYEQYF

v_call: TRBV28
j_call: TRBJ2-7
cdr3_aa: CAGGRWDEQYF

v_call: TRBV25-1
j_call: TRBJ2-7
cdr3_aa: CASSEWGKDSSYEQYF

v_call: TRBV10-3
j_call: TRBJ2-7
cdr3_aa: CAISESAYEQYF

v_call: TRBV30
j_call: TRBJ1-5
cdr3_aa: CAWSGVREGGPQHF

v_call: TRBV25-1
j_call: TRBJ1-2
cdr3_aa: CASTGQFNGYTF

v_call: TRBV5-4
j_call: TRBJ2-7
cdr3_aa: CASSLRLAGVREQYF

v_call: TRBV28
j_call: TRBJ2-3
cdr3_aa: CASSSGQVTDTQYF